The rows below give T cell receptor beta chains drawn from one sample of a study of cytomegalovirus exposure and HLA in healthy donors. Here immunoSEQ multiplex PCR was the method, and the copy in TCRdb shows in-frame clones only, minus some. The table has over 65,000 clones, about 95% seen once. Sequencing was carried out using PBMCs. The receptors shown here come from a woman younger than 30 in good health and CMV-seropositive. Both conserved end residues are part of each CDR3. Fields, in order: J gene, clone size, D gene, V gene, CDR3 protein, CDR3 DNA. The D gene is left open where the match is weak. The size entry is marked missing in some rows and otherwise reads once, few, many or a size class.

TRBJ2-3 NA NA TRBV7-3 CASSLSGIEDTQYF TGTGCCAGCAGCTTGAGCGGCATCGAAGATACGCAGTATTTT
TRBJ2-7 NA TRBD1 TRBV25-1 CASTGTDSYEQYF TGTGCCAGCACGGGGACAGACTCCTACGAGCAGTACTTC
TRBJ2-1 NA TRBD1 TRBV19 CASRTGSHNEQFF TGTGCCAGCCGGACAGGGTCTCACAATGAGCAGTTCTTC
TRBJ2-7 NA TRBD1 TRBV5-1 CASSLTGGYEQYF TGCGCCAGCAGCTTGACAGGGGGCTACGAGCAGTACTTC
TRBJ2-7 NA TRBD2 TRBV7-8 CASSAGLAYEQYF TGTGCCAGCAGCGCGGGACTAGCCTACGAGCAGTACTTC
TRBJ1-5 NA NA TRBV7-2 CASSLMSVEGQPQHF TGTGCCAGCAGCTTAATGTCAGTAGAGGGTCAGCCCCAGCATTTT
TRBJ2-1 NA NA TRBV2 CASSGTAVSYNEQFF TGTGCCAGCAGTGGGACAGCCGTTTCCTACAATGAGCAGTTCTTC
TRBJ2-1 NA NA TRBV11-2 CASSLGEVGNEQFF TGTGCCAGCAGCTTAGGGGAGGTGGGCAATGAGCAGTTCTTC
TRBJ2-1 NA TRBD2 TRBV9 CASSVGWGTSGYNEQFF TGTGCCAGCAGCGTAGGTTGGGGGACTAGCGGATACAATGAGCAGTTCTTC
TRBJ2-2 few NA TRBV6-4 CASSQDSSTGELFF TGTGCCAGCAGTCAAGATAGCAGCACCGGGGAGCTGTTTTTT
TRBJ2-3 NA TRBD2 TRBV28 CASRVYSGGAMNTQYF TGTGCCAGCAGGGTGTATAGCGGGGGGGCCATGAATACGCAGTATTTT
TRBJ2-7 NA NA TRBV5-1 CASSLEGPPYEQYF TGCGCCAGCAGCTTGGAGGGGCCCCCCTACGAGCAGTACTTC
TRBJ1-4 once TRBD1 TRBV5-1 CASSPWTGGANEKLFF TGCGCCAGCAGCCCGTGGACAGGGGGAGCTAATGAAAAACTGTTTTTT
TRBJ2-5 NA NA TRBV6-6 CASSDSGTHQETQYF TGTGCCAGCAGTGACTCCGGGACACATCAAGAGACCCAGTACTTC
TRBJ1-5 NA TRBD1 TRBV11-3 CASRHRRTGGSLSNQPQHF TGTGCCAGCAGACATCGACGGACAGGGGGATCCCTTAGCAATCAGCCCCAGCATTTT
TRBJ1-1 NA NA TRBV7-9 CASSSLEGLTEAFF TGTGCCAGCAGCAGCTTAGAGGGCCTAACTGAAGCTTTCTTT
TRBJ2-7 NA NA TRBV11-2 CASSRLQRYEQYF TGTGCCAGCAGCCGCCTTCAGCGGTACGAGCAGTACTTC
TRBJ2-3 NA TRBD2 TRBV27 CASGSGGGPFADTQYF TGTGCCAGCGGGTCCGGGGGGGGGCCTTTTGCAGATACGCAGTATTTT
TRBJ2-5 NA NA TRBV13 CASSPQKELWETQYF TGTGCCAGCAGCCCACAAAAGGAGCTTTGGGAGACCCAGTACTTC
TRBJ1-4 NA NA TRBV11-1 CASSRGDSRVEKLFF TGTGCCAGCAGCCGAGGTGACAGCCGAGTCGAAAAACTGTTTTTT
TRBJ2-3 NA TRBD1 TRBV5-6 CASSLPGQITDTQYF TGTGCCAGCAGCTTACCGGGACAGATCACAGATACGCAGTATTTT
TRBJ2-3 once NA TRBV6-4 CASSASGVGDTQYF TGTGCCAGCAGTGCCTCGGGAGTTGGAGATACGCAGTATTTT
TRBJ2-3 NA TRBD2 TRBV7-9 CATGLVGTDTQYF TGTGCCACAGGACTAGTGGGTACAGATACGCAGTATTTT
TRBJ2-2 NA NA TRBV11-3 CASRGRTNTGELFF TGTGCCAGCCGGGGAAGAACGAACACCGGGGAGCTGTTTTTT
TRBJ2-7 NA NA TRBV2 CASSVGMGTDEQYF TGTGCCAGCAGTGTGGGGATGGGGACTGACGAGCAGTACTTC
TRBJ2-3 NA TRBD2 TRBV7-2 CASSLVASGGTDTQYF TGTGCCAGCAGCTTAGTGGCCAGCGGGGGCACAGATACGCAGTATTTT
TRBJ1-2 NA NA TRBV2 CASTEPGGYTF TGTGCCAGCACCGAACCGGGAGGCTACACCTTC
TRBJ1-1 NA NA TRBV25-1 CASRQITGEAFF TGTGCCAGCAGACAAATTACAGGAGAAGCTTTCTTT
TRBJ1-1 NA TRBD1 TRBV2 CASSPTGVYTEAFF TGTGCCAGCAGCCCCACAGGGGTGTACACTGAAGCTTTCTTT
TRBJ2-5 NA NA TRBV5-4 CATTGQGKETQYF TGTGCCACCACAGGCCAAGGGAAAGAGACCCAGTACTTC
TRBJ2-7 NA NA TRBV7-9 CASSQSGLSSYEQYF TGTGCCAGCAGCCAGAGCGGCCTGAGCTCCTACGAGCAGTACTTC
TRBJ1-5 NA TRBD1 TRBV4-1 CASSLSTGAGNQPQHF TGCGCCAGCAGCCTCTCGACAGGGGCGGGCAATCAGCCCCAGCATTTT
TRBJ2-7 NA TRBD1 TRBV5-1 CASSRSWDRGYEQYF TGCGCCAGCAGCCGGTCTTGGGACAGGGGATACGAGCAGTACTTC
TRBJ2-4 few NA TRBV1 CTSSQEVLAGVAKNIQYF TGCACCAGCAGCCAAGAGGTACTAGCCGGGGTGGCCAAAAACATTCAGTACTTC
TRBJ2-1 NA TRBD1 TRBV11-2 CASSLSGQGAYNEQFF TGTGCCAGCAGCTTAAGTGGACAGGGTGCCTACAATGAGCAGTTCTTC
TRBJ1-1 NA NA TRBV30 CAWRAGSGGTEAFF TGTGCCTGGAGGGCAGGGTCTGGCGGCACTGAAGCTTTCTTT
TRBJ2-5 NA TRBD2 TRBV5-1 CASSLGPLAGGETQYF TGCGCCAGCAGCTTGGGGCCCCTAGCGGGAGGAGAGACCCAGTACTTC
TRBJ2-7 NA NA TRBV14 CASSQDYGGASWDEQYF TGTGCCAGCAGCCAAGATTACGGGGGAGCCTCTTGGGACGAGCAGTACTTC